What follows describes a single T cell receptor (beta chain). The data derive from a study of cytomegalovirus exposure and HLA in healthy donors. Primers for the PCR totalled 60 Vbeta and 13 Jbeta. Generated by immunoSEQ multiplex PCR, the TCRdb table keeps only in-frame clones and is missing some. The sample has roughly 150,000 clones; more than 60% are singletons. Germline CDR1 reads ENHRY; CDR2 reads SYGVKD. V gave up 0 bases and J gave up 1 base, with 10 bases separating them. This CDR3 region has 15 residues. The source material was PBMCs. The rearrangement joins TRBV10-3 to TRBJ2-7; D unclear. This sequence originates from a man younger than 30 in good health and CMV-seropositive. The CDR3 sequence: CAISESHTISYEQYF. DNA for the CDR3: TGTGCCATCAGTGAGTCTCACACAATTTCCTACGAGCAGTACTTC.